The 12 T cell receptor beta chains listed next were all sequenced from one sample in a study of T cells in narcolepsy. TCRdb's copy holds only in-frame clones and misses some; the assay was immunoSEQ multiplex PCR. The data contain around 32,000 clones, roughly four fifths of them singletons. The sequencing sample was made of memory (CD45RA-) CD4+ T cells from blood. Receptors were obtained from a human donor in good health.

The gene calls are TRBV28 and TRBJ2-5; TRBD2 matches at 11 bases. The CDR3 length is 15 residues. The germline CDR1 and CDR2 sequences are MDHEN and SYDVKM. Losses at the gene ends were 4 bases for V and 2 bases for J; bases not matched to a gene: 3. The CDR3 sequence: CASSYVAGGQETQYF. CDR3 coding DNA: TGTGCCAGCAGTTACGTAGCGGGGGGGCAAGAGACCCAGTACTTC.

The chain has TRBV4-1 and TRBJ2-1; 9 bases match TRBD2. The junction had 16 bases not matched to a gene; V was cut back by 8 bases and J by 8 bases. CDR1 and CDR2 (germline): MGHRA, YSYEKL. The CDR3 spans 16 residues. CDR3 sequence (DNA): TGCGCCAGCGGGAAATCAGCGGGGGGCACGGGAGATGAGCAGTTCTTC. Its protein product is CASGKSAGGTGDEQFF.

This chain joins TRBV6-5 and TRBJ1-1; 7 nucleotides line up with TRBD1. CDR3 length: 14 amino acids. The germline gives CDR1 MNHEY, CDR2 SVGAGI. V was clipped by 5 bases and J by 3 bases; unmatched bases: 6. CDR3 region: CASSIRDSYTEAFF. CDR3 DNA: TGTGCCAGCAGTATCCGGGACAGTTACACTGAAGCTTTCTTT.

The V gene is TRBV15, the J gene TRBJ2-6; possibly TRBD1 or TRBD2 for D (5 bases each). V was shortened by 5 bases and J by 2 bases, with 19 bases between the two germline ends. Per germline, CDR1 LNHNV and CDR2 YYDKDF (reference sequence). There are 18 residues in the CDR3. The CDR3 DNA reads TGTGCCACCAGCGGAGGAAGGGGTAGAAGTCCTGGGGCCAACGTCCTGACTTTC. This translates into CATSGGRGRSPGANVLTF.

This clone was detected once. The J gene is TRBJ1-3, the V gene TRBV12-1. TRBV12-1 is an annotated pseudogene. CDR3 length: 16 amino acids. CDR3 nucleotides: TGTGCCAGCAGCTCAGTGTCCTGTTTCAGCCGAAGCACCATATATTTT. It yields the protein CASSSVSCFSRSTIYF.

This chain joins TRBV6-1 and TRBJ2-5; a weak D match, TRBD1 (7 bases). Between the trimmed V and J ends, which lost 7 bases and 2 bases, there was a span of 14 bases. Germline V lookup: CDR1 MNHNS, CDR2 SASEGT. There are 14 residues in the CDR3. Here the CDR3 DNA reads TGTGCCAGCAAGACGACAGGGAGGCAAGAGACCCAGTACTTC. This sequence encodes CASKTTGRQETQYF.

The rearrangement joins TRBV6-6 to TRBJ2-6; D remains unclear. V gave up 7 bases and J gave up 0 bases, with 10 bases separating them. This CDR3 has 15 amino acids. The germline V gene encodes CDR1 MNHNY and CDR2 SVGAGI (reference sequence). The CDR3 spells CASTLGNSGANVLTF. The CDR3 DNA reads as TGTGCCAGCACCCTCGGCAACTCTGGGGCCAACGTCCTGACTTTC.

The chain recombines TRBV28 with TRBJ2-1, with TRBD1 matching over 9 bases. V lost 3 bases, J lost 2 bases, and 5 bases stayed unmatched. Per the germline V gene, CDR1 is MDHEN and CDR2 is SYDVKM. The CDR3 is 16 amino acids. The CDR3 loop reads CASSLGGTGTYNEQFF. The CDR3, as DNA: TGTGCCAGCAGTTTGGGGGGGACAGGGACCTACAATGAGCAGTTCTTC.

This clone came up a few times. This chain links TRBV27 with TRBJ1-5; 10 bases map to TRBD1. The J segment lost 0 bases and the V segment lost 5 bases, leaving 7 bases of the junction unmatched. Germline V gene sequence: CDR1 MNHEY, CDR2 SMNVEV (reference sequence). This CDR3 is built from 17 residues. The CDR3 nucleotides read TGTGCCAGCAGTCCCATTGGGACAGGGGATAGCAATCAGCCCCAGCATTTT. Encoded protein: CASSPIGTGDSNQPQHF.

CDR3 protein: CASLWGAANTEAFF. In DNA form, the CDR3 reads TGTGCCAGTCTATGGGGCGCCGCGAACACTGAAGCTTTCTTT. The J gene is TRBJ1-1, the V gene TRBV28; D is possibly TRBD1 (5 bases). V was shortened by 9 bases and J by 1 base, with 15 bases between the two germline ends. The CDR3 runs 14 residues. Looked up from germline, CDR1 is MDHEN and CDR2 is SYDVKM.

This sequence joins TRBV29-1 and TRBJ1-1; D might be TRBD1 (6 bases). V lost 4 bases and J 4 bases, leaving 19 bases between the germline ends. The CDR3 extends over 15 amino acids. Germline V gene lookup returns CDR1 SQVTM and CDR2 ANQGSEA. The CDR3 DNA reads TGCAGCGTTGTGGGGGCGGGTAGAGGGCGCACTGAAGCTTTCTTT. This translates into CSVVGAGRGRTEAFF.

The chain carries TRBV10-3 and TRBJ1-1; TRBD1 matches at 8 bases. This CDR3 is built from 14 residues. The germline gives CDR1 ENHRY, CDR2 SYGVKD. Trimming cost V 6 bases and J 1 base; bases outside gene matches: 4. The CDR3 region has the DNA TGTGCCATCAGCTATGACAGGGGGAACACTGAAGCTTTCTTT. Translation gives CAISYDRGNTEAFF.